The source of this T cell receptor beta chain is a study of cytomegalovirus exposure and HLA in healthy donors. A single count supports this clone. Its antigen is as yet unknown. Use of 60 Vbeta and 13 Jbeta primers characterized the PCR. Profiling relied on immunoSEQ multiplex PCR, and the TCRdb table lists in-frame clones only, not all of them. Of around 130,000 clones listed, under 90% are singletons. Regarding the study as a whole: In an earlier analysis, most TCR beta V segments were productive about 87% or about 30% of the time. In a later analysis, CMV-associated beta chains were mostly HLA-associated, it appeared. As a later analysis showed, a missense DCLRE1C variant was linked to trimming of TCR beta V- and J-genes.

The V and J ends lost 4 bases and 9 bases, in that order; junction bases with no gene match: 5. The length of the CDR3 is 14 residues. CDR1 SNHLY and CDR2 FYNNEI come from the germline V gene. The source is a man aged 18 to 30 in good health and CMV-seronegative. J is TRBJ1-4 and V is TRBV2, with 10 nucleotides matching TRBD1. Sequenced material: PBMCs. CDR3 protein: CASSAEDRGKKLFF. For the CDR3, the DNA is TGTGCCAGCAGTGCAGAGGACAGGGGGAAAAAACTGTTTTTT.